Listed here are 23 T cell receptor beta chains from one sample, sequenced in a study of blood T cell repertoires in COVID-19. Generated by immunoSEQ multiplex PCR, the TCRdb table keeps only in-frame clones and is missing some. The sample records roughly 200,000 clones, 85% being singletons. Sequencing was carried out using peripheral blood. The source of these receptors is a person in their 70s with COVID-19, enrolled during active disease.

This clone was seen just once. This chain connects TRBV6-5 to TRBJ2-5, with 10 nucleotides matching TRBD2. This CDR3 has 15 amino acids. CDR1 and CDR2 (germline): MNHEY, SVGAGI. Losses at the gene ends were 6 bases for V and 2 bases for J; bases not matched to a gene: 6. The CDR3 region is CASRRGTSAQETQYF. Written as DNA, the CDR3 is TGTGCCAGCAGGCGCGGGACTAGCGCGCAAGAGACCCAGTACTTC.

V is TRBV5-8 and J is TRBJ1-3; D is possibly TRBD1 (5 bases). Germline assignment: CDR1 SGHTS and CDR2 YDEGEE. V was trimmed by 2 bases and J by 2 bases, leaving 11 bases between them. This CDR3 comprises 15 residues. CDR3 bases: TGTGCCAGCAGCTTTGATGGGGGGGCTGGAAACACCATATATTTT. This codes for CASSFDGGAGNTIYF.

The chain links TRBV7-9 to TRBJ2-4; 7 bases are a match to TRBD1. Germline V lookup: CDR1 SEHNR, CDR2 FQNEAQ (reference sequence). Germline trimming cut 3 bases from V and 7 bases from J; bases unmatched to any gene: 9. The CDR3 totals 15 residues. Here the CDR3 reads CASSFGPTGLNIQYF. CDR3 in DNA: TGTGCCAGCAGCTTTGGCCCGACAGGGTTGAACATTCAGTACTTC.

This clone was detected only a few times. The chain is built from TRBV5-1 and TRBJ2-3, with D maybe TRBD2 (6 bases). The CDR3 covers 14 residues. Germline assignment: CDR1 SGHRS and CDR2 YFSETQ. V lost 4 bases, J lost 4 bases, and 13 bases lay in between. The CDR3 is CASSLGEDSDTQYF. The DNA of the CDR3 is TGCGCCAGCAGCCTAGGGGAGGACTCAGATACGCAGTATTTT.

This clone showed up just once. The gene calls are TRBV11-2 and TRBJ2-1; no clear D gene. The V and J ends lost 4 bases and 7 bases respectively, with 14 bases between them. The CDR3 has 14 residues. Per germline, CDR1 SGHAT and CDR2 FQNNGV. The CDR3 here is CASSSTELPNEQFF. CDR3 bases: TGTGCCAGCAGCTCTACGGAGCTGCCAAATGAGCAGTTCTTC.

The chain recombines TRBV10-3 with TRBJ1-1; 7 bases are shared with TRBD1. This CDR3 has 14 residues. The germline V gene has CDR1 ENHRY and CDR2 SYGVKD. The V gene end was trimmed by 5 bases and the J gene end by 8 bases; junction bases not matched to a gene: 11. The CDR3 DNA is TGTGCCATCAGTTCGGGGCAGGGGGTTAGGGAAGCTTTCTTT. This sequence encodes CAISSGQGVREAFF.

The chain combines TRBV4-2 with TRBJ1-5; 7 nucleotides match TRBD1. Germline CDR1 LGHNA, CDR2 YNFKEQ. This CDR3 is built from 15 residues. V shed 0 bases, J shed 5 bases, and the junction held 4 bases outside the gene matches. CDR3 coding DNA: TGTGCCAGCAGCCAAGATTGGGACAGCTATCAGCCCCAGCATTTT. Amino acids: CASSQDWDSYQPQHF.

The V gene is TRBV10-3, the J gene TRBJ2-1; the match to TRBD2 covers 9 bases. Losses at the gene ends were 5 bases for V and 5 bases for J; bases not matched to a gene: 7. Per germline, CDR1 ENHRY and CDR2 SYGVKD. CDR3 length: 15 amino acids. Written as DNA, the CDR3 is TGTGCCATCAGTTATTCTAGCGGGACGAACAATGAGCAGTTCTTC. Protein product: CAISYSSGTNNEQFF.

V and J are TRBV6-1 and TRBJ2-1; 15 nucleotides agree with TRBD2. With 2 bases clipped from V and 8 bases from J, the junction kept 7 bases outside the gene matches. The CDR3 has 17 residues. Per the germline V gene, CDR1 is MNHNS and CDR2 is SASEGT. The DNA of the CDR3 is TGTGCCAGCAGTGAAACTCCGGGACTAGCGGGAGGCGATGAGCAGTTCTTC. Protein sequence: CASSETPGLAGGDEQFF.

The V gene is TRBV10-3, the J gene TRBJ2-5; the D gene is possibly TRBD2 (6 bases). The V gene lost 11 bases and the J gene lost 5 bases, with 18 bases spanning the gap. The CDR3 runs to 13 residues. Germline V CDR1 and CDR2: ENHRY, SYGVKD. CDR3 bases: TGTGCCGTCGGGCGGGGCTCTGGGGAGACCCAGTACTTC. Translating it yields CAVGRGSGETQYF.

The chain is built from TRBV11-2 and TRBJ2-7; 8 bases agree with TRBD1. The CDR3 totals 16 residues. Germline lookup yields CDR1 SGHAT and CDR2 FQNNGV. V was pared by 3 bases and J by 2 bases, with 9 bases of the junction left unmatched. CDR3 loop: CASSFAGTGGTYEQYF. The CDR3 nucleotides are TGTGCCAGCAGCTTCGCCGGGACAGGAGGTACCTACGAGCAGTACTTC.

The genes are TRBV28 and TRBJ1-2; D gene ambiguous. The CDR3 runs 14 residues. V lost 3 bases to trimming and J lost 7 bases, with 15 bases between them. Germline V lookup: CDR1 MDHEN, CDR2 SYDVKM. CDR3 protein: CASSFPPAGSGYTF. The CDR3 DNA follows: TGTGCCAGCAGTTTCCCCCCGGCGGGGTCTGGCTACACCTTC.

This clone was seen just once. This chain uses TRBV18 with TRBJ1-6; 10 bases match TRBD1. The ends lost 1 base at V and 6 bases at J; junction bases unmatched: 0. Germline loops: CDR1 KGHSH, CDR2 LQKENI. This CDR3 spans 15 amino acids. For the CDR3, the DNA is TGTGCCAGCTCACCACGGACAGGGGGTAATTCACCCCTCCACTTT. This gives the protein CASSPRTGGNSPLHF. Variable domain in full (rest from reference TRBV18 and TRBJ1-6): NAGVMQNPRHLVRRRGQEARLRCSPMKGHSHVYWYRQLPEEGLKFMVYLQKENIIDESGMPKERFSAEFPKEGPSILRIQQVVRGDSAAYFCASSPRTGGNSPLHFGNGTRLTVT.

V usage is TRBV5-6 and J usage is TRBJ2-7; 7 nucleotides agree with TRBD1. Germline values: CDR1 SGHDT, CDR2 YYEEEE. The CDR3 is made up of 14 amino acids. J gave up 6 bases and V 0 bases, and 6 bases lay outside the gene matches. The CDR3 is CASSLEPTGLEQYF. The CDR3 bases are TGTGCCAGCAGCTTGGAACCGACAGGGCTCGAGCAGTACTTC.

The rearrangement links TRBV4-1 to TRBJ1-6, with 9 bases that match TRBD1. CDR1 and CDR2 (germline): MGHRA, YSYEKL. The CDR3 is 17 amino acids. V lost 0 bases to trimming and J lost 4 bases; unmatched junction nucleotides: 4. The CDR3 nucleotides read TGCGCCAGCAGCCAAGATTGGGGACAGGGATATAATTCACCCCTCCACTTT. This encodes CASSQDWGQGYNSPLHF.

This sequence joins TRBV14 and TRBJ2-1, with D unclear. CDR1 and CDR2 (germline): SGHDN, FVKESK. Between the trimmed V and J ends, which lost 3 bases and 8 bases, there was a span of 11 bases. CDR3 length: 13 amino acids. CDR3 nucleotides: TGTGCCAGCAGCCAGGTAGTTTCGTATGAGCAGTTCTTC. Translation gives CASSQVVSYEQFF.

This clone came up once. The rearrangement uses TRBV5-1 and TRBJ2-1, with 8 bases matching TRBD1. Germline loops: CDR1 SGHRS, CDR2 YFSETQ. After removal of 3 bases from V and 4 bases from J, the junction contained 6 bases not matched to a gene. This CDR3 spans 15 amino acids. This CDR3 reads CASSSGGLGYNEQFF. The DNA of the CDR3 is TGCGCCAGCAGCTCAGGGGGCCTGGGTTACAATGAGCAGTTCTTC.

This chain uses TRBV7-2 with TRBJ1-1; 9 bases are shared with TRBD1. This CDR3 has 15 amino acids. Germline V CDR1 and CDR2: SGHTA, FQGNSA. J gave up 1 base and V 4 bases, and 4 bases lay outside the gene matches. The CDR3 reads CASSWNRGRNTEAFF. CDR3 nucleotides: TGTGCCAGCAGCTGGAACAGGGGGCGGAACACTGAAGCTTTCTTT.

The chain recombines TRBV5-1 with TRBJ2-7; 7 nucleotides line up with TRBD2. The CDR3 loop spans 13 amino acids. J lost 2 bases, V lost 7 bases, and 6 bases had no gene match. Germline CDR1 is SGHRS and CDR2 is YFSETQ. This CDR3 is CASGSGTPYEQYF. CDR3 DNA sequence: TGCGCCAGCGGAAGCGGGACTCCCTACGAGCAGTACTTC.

The chain recombines TRBV5-6 with TRBJ1-3; D not certain. Trimming removed 4 bases at V and 3 bases at J, with 2 bases between. The CDR3 sequence is 11 residues long. The germline gives CDR1 SGHDT, CDR2 YYEEEE. The CDR3 here is CASSHGNTIYF. The CDR3 DNA sequence: TGTGCCAGCAGCCATGGAAACACCATATATTTT.

The J gene is TRBJ1-5, the V gene TRBV20-1; a weak D match, TRBD1 (5 bases). Germline lookup yields CDR1 DFQATT and CDR2 SNEGSKA (reference sequence). Trimming shortened V by 3 bases and J by 0 bases, and 15 bases separated the two germline ends. This CDR3 is 16 amino acids long. Here the CDR3 reads CSASRSGVGSNQPQHF. CDR3 in DNA: TGCAGTGCTAGTAGATCGGGGGTAGGTAGCAATCAGCCCCAGCATTTT.

This chain joins TRBV6-1 and TRBJ2-2; TRBD1 is a possible D gene (5 bases). Between the trimmed V and J ends, which lost 4 bases and 3 bases, there was a span of 15 bases. Germline lookup yields CDR1 MNHNS and CDR2 SASEGT. CDR3 length: 16 residues. CDR3 DNA: TGTGCCAGCAGTGCTCAGGGAACACCTTACACCGGGGAGCTGTTTTTT. Translating gives CASSAQGTPYTGELFF.

The chain combines TRBV7-2 with TRBJ1-5; D is unresolved. The CDR3 has 15 residues. V lost 1 base and J lost 3, with 10 bases in between. Per germline, CDR1 SGHTA and CDR2 FQGNSA. The CDR3 nucleotides read TGTGCCAGCAGCTTAGATCGCGCCGTCAATCAGCCCCAGCATTTT. It is translated as CASSLDRAVNQPQHF.